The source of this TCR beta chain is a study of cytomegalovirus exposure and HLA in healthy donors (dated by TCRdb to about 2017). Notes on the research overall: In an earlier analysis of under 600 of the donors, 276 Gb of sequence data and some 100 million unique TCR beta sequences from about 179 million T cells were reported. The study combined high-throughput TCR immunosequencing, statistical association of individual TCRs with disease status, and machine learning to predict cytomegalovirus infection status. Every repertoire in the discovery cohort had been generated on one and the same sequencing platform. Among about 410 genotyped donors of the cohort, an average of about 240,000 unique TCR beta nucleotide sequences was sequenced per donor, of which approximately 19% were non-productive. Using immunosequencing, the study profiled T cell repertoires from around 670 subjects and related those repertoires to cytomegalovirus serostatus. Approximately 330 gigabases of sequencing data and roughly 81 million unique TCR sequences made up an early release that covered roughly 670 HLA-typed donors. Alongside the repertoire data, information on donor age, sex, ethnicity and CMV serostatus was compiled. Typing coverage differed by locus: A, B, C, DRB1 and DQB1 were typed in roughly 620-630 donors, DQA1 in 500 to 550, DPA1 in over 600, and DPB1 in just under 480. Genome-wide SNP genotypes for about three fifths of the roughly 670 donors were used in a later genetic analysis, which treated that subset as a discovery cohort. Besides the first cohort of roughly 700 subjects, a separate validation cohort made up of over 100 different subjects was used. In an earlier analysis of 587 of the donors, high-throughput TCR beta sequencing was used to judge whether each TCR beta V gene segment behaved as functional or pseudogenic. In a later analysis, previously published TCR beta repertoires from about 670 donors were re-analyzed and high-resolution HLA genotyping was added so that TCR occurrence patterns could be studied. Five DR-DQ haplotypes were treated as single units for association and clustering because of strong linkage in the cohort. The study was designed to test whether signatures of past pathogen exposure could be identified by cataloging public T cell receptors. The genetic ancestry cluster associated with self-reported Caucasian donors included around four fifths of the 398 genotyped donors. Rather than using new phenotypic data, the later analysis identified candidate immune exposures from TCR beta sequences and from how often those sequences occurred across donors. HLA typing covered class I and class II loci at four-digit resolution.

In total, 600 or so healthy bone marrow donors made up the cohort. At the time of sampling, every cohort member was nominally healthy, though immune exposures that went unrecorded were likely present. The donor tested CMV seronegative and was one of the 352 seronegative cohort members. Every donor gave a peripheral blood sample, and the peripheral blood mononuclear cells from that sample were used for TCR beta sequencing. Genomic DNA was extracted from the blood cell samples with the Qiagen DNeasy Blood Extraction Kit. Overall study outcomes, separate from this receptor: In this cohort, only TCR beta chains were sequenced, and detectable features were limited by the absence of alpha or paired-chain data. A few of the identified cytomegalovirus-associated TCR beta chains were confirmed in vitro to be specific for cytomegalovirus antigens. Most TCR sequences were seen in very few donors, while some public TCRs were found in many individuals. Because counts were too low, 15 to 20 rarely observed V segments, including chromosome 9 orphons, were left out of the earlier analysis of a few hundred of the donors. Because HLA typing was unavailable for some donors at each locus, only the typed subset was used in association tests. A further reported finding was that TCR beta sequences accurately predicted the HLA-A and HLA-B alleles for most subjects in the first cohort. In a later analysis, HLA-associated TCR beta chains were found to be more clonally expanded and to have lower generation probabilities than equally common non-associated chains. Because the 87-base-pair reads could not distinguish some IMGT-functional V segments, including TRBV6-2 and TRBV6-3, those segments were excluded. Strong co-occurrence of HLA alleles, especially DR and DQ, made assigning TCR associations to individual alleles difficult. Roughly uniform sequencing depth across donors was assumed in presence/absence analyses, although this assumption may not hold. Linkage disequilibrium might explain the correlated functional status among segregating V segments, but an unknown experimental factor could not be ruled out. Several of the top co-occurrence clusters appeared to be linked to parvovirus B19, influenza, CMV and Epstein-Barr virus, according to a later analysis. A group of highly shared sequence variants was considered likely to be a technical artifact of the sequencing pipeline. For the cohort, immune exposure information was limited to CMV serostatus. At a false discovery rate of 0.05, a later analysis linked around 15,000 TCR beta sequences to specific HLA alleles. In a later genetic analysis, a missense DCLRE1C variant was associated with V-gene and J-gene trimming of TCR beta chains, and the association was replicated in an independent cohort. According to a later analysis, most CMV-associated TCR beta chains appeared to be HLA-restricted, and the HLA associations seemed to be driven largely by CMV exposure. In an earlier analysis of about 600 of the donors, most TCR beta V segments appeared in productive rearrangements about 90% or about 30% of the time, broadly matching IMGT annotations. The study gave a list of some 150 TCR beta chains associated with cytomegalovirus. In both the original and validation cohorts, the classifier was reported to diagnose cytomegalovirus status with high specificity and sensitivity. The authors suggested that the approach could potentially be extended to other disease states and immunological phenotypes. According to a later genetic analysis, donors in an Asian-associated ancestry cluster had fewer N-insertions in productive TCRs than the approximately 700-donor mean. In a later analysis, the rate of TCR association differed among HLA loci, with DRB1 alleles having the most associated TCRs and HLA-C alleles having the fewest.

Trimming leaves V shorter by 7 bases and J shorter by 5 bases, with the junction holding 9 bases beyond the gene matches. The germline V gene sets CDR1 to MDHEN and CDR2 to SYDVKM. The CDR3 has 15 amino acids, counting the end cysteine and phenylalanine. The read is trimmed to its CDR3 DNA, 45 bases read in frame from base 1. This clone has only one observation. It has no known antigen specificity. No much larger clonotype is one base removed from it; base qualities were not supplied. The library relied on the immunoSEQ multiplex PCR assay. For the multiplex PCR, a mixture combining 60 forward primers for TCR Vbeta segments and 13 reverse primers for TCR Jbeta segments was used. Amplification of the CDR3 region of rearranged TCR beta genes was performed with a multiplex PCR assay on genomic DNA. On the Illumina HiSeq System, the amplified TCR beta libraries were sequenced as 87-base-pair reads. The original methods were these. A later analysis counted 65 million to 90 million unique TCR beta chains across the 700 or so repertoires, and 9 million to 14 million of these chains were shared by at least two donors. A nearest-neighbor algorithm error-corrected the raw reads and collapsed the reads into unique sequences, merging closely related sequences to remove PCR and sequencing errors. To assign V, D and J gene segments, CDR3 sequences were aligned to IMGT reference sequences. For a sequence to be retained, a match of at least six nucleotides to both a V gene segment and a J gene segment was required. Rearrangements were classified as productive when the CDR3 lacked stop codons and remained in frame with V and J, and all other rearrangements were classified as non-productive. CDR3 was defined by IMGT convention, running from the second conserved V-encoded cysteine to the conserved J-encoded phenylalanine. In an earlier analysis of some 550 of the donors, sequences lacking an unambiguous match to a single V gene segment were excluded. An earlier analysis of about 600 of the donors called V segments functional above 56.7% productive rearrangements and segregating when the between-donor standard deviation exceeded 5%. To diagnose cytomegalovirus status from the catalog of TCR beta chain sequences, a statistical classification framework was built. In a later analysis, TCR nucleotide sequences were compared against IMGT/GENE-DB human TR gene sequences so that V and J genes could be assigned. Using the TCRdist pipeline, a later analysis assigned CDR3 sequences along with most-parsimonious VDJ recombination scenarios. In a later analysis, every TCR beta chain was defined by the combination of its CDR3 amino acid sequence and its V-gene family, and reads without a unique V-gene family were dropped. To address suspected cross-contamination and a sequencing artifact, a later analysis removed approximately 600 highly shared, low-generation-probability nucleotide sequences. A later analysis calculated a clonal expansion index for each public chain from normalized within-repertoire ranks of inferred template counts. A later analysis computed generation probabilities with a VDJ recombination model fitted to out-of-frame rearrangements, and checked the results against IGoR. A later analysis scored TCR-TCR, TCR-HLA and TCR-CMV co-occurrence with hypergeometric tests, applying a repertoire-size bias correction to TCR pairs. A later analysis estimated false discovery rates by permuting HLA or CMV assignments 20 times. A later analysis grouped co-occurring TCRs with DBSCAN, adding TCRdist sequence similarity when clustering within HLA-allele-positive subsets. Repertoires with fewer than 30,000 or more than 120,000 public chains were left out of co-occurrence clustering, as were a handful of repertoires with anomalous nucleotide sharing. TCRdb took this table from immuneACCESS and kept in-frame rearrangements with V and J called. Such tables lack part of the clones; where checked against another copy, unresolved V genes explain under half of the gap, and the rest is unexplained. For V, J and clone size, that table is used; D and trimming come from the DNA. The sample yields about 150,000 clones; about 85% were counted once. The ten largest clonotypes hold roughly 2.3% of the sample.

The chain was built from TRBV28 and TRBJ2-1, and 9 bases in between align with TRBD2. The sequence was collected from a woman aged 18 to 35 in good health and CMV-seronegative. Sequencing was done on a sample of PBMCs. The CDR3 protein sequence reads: CASTPVAGGNNEQFF. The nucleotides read TGTGCCAGCACCCCGGTGGCGGGAGGGAACAATGAGCAGTTCTTC. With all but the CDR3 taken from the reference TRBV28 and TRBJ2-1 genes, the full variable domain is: DVKVTQSSRYLVKRTGEKVFLECVQDMDHENMFWYRQDPGLGLRLIYFSYDVKMKEKGDIPEGYSVSREKKERFSLILESASTNQTSMYLCASTPVAGGNNEQFFGPGTRLTVL.